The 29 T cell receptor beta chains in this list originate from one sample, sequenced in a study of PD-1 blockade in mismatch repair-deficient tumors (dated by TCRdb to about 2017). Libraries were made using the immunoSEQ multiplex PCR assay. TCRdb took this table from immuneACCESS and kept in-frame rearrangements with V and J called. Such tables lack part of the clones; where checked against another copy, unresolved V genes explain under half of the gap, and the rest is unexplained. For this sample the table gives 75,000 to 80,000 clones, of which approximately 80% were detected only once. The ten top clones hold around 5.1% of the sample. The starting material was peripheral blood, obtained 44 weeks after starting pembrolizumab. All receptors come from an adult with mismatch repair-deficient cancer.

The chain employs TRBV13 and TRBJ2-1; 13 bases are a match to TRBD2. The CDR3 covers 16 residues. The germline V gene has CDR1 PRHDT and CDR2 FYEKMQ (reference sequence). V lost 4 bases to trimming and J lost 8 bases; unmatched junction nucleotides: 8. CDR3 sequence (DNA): TGTGCCAGCAGCTCCTCTGGACTAGCGGGAGAGGATGAGCAGTTCTTC. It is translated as CASSSSGLAGEDEQFF.

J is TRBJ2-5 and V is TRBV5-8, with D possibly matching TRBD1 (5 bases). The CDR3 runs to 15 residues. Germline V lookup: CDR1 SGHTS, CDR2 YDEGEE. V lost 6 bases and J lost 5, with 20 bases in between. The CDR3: CASNPSSRVFETQYF. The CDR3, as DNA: TGTGCCAGCAACCCATCAAGCAGGGTTTTCGAGACCCAGTACTTC.

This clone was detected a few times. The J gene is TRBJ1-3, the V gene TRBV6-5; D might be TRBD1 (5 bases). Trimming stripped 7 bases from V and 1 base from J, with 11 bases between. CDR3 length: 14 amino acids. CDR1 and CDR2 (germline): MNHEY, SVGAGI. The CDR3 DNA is TGTGCCAGCACCGGAGGGACGTCTGGAAACACCATATATTTT. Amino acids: CASTGGTSGNTIYF.

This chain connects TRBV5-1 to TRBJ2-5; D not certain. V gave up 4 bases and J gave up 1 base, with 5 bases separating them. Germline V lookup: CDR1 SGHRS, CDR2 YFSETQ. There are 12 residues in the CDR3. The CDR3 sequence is CASSPSQETQYF. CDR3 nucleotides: TGCGCCAGCAGCCCCAGCCAAGAGACCCAGTACTTC.

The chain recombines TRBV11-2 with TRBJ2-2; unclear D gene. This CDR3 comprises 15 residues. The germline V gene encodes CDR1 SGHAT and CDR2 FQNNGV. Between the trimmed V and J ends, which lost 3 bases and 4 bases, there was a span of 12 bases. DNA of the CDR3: TGTGCCAGCAGCTTTTGGGTGAAGGGCACCGGGGAGCTGTTTTTT. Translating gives CASSFWVKGTGELFF.

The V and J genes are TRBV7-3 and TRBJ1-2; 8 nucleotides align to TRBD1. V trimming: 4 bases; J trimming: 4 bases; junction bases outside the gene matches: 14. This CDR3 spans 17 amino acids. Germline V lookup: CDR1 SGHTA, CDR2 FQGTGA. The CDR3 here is CASSSGTRGTGIYGYTF. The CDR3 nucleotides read TGTGCCAGCAGCTCCGGAACTCGCGGGACAGGAATCTATGGCTACACCTTC.

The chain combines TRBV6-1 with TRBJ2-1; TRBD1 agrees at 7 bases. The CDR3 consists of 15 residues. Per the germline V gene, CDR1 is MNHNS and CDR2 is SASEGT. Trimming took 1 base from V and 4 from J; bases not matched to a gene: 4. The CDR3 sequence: CASSEDDRVYNEQFF. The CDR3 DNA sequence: TGTGCCAGCAGTGAAGACGACAGGGTGTACAATGAGCAGTTCTTC.

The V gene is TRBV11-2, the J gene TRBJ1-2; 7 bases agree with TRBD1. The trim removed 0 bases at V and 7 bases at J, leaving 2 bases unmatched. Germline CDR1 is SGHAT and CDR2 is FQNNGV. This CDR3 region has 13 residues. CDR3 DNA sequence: TGTGCCAGCAGCTTAGACGCAGGGGGTGGCTACACCTTC. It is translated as CASSLDAGGGYTF.

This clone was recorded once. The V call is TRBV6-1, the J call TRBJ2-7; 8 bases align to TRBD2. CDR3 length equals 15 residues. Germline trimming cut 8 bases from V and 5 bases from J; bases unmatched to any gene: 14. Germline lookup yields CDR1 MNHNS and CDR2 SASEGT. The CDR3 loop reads CASPKHGRASNEQYF. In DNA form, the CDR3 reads TGTGCCAGCCCGAAGCACGGGAGGGCCTCTAACGAGCAGTACTTC.

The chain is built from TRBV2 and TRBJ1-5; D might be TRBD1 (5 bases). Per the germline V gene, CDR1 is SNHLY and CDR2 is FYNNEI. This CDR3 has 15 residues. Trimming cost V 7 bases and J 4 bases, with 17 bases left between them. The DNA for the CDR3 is TGTGCCAGCAACGGCCAGCAGGGAGATAATCAGCCCCAGCATTTT. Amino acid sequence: CASNGQQGDNQPQHF.

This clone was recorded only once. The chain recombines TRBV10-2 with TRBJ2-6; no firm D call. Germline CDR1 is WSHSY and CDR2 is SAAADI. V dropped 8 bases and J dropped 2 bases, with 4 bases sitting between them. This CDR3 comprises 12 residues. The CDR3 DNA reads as TGCGCCAGCGGTACTGGGGCCAACGTCCTGACTTTC. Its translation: CASGTGANVLTF.

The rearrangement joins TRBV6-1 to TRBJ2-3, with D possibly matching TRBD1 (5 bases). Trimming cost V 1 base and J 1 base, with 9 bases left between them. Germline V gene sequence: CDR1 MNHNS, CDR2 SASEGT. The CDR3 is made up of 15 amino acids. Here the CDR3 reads CASSEVRVGTDTQYF. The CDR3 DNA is TGTGCCAGCAGTGAAGTCAGGGTGGGCACAGATACGCAGTATTTT.

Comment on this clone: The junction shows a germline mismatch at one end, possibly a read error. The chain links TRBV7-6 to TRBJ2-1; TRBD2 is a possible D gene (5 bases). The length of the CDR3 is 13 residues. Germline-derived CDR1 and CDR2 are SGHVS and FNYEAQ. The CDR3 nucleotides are TGTGCCAGCAGCTCGGATCAAACTAGTTTTGGTATCTTC. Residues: CASSSDQTSFGIF.

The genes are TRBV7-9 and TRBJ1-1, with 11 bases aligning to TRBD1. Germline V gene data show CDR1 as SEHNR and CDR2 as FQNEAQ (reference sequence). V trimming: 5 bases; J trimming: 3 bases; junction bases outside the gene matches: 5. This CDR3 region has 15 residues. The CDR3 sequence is CASSPGQGGDTEAFF. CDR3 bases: TGTGCCAGCAGCCCGGGACAGGGGGGGGACACTGAAGCTTTCTTT.

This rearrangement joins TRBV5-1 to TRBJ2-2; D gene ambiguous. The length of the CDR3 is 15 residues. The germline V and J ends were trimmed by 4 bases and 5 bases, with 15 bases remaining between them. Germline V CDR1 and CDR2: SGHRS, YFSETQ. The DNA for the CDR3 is TGCGCCAGCAGCGCAGAGGCGGCGACAACCGGGGAGCTGTTTTTT. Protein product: CASSAEAATTGELFF.

Here the CDR3 reads CASSEAPPGRYNYGYTF. In DNA, the CDR3 is TGTGCCAGCAGTGAAGCACCACCGGGACGCTACAACTATGGCTACACCTTC. The chain carries TRBV6-1 and TRBJ1-2; a weak D match, TRBD1 (5 bases). The germline gives CDR1 MNHNS, CDR2 SASEGT. Trimming took off 0 bases at V and 2 bases at J, with 16 bases between the two ends. The CDR3 extends over 17 amino acids.

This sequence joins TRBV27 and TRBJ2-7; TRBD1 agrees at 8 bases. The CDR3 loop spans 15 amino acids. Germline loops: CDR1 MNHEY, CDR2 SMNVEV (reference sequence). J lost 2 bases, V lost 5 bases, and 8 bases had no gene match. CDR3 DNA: TGTGCCAGCAGTACTAGAGGGACAGGAACCTACGAGCAGTACTTC. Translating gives CASSTRGTGTYEQYF.

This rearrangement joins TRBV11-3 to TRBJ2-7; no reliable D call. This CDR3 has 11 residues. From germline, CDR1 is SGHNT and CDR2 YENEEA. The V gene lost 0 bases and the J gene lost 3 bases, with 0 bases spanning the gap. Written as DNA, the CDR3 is TGTGCCAGCAGCTTAGACTACGAGCAGTACTTC. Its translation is CASSLDYEQYF.

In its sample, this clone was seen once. The CDR3 sequence is CATSRDFASRDTQYF. The CDR3 DNA follows: TGTGCCACCAGCAGAGATTTTGCTAGTAGAGATACGCAGTATTTT. The chain employs TRBV15 and TRBJ2-3; no clear D gene. Per germline, CDR1 LNHNV and CDR2 YYDKDF (reference sequence). CDR3 length: 15 amino acids. The V end was cut by 0 bases, the J end by 5 bases, with 12 bases between.

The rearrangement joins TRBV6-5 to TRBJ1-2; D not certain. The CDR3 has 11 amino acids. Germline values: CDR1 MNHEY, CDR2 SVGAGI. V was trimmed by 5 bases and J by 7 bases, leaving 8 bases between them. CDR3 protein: CASSEIPGYTF. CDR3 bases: TGTGCCAGCAGTGAAATTCCTGGCTACACCTTC.

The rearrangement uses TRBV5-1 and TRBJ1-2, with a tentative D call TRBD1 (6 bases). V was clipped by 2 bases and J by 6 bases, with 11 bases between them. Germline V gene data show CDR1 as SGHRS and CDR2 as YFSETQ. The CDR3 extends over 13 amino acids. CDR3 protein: CASSLFEGDGYTF. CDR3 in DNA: TGCGCCAGCAGCTTATTTGAGGGGGATGGCTACACCTTC.

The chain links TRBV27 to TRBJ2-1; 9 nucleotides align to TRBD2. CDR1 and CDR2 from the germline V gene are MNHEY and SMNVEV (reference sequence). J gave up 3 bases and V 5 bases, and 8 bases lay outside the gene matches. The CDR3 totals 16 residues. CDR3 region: CASSLPGTSFYNEQFF. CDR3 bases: TGTGCCAGCAGTCTACCCGGGACTAGCTTCTACAATGAGCAGTTCTTC.

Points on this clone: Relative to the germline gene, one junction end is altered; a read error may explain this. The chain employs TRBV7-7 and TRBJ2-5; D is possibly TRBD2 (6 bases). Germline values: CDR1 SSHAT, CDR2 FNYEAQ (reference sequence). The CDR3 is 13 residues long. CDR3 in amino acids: CASSREYQETQYF. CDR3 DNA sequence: TGTGCTAGCAGCCGGGAGTACCAAGAGACCCAGTACTTC.

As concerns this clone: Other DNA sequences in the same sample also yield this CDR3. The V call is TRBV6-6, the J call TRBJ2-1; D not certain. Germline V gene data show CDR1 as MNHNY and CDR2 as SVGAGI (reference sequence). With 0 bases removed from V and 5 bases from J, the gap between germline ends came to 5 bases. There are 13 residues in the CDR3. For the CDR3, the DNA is TGTGCCAGCAGTTACTCCCGGAACAATGAGCAGTTCTTC. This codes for CASSYSRNNEQFF.

The CDR3 reads CASRGRFAHEQYF. The DNA for the CDR3 is TGTGCCAGCCGGGGGAGGTTCGCGCACGAGCAGTACTTC. The chain joins TRBV9 to TRBJ2-7; maybe TRBD2 (6 bases). The germline V and J ends were trimmed by 7 bases and 5 bases, with 16 bases remaining between them. Germline V CDR1 and CDR2: SGDLS, YYNGEE. The CDR3 covers 13 residues.

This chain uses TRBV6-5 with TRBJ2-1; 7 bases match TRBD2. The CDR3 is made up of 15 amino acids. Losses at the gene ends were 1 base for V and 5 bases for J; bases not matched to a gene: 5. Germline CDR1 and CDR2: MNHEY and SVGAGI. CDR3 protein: CASSYYSSGNNEQFF. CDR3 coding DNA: TGTGCCAGCAGTTACTATTCTAGCGGTAACAATGAGCAGTTCTTC.

The CDR3 loop is CAWSGGPVNQPQHF. The CDR3 nucleotides read TGTGCCTGGAGTGGAGGGCCGGTCAATCAGCCCCAGCATTTT. The genes are TRBV30 and TRBJ1-5; D is ambiguous. CDR3 length equals 14 residues. The ends were cut back, 1 base at V and 3 bases at J, with 10 bases in the middle. Germline loops: CDR1 GTSNPN, CDR2 SVGIG (reference sequence). Together with reference TRBV30 and TRBJ1-5, the CDR3 gives the full variable domain: SQTIHQWPATLVQPVGSPLSLECTVEGTSNPNLYWYRQAAGRGLQLLFYSVGIGQISSEVPQNLSASRPQDRQFILSSKKLLLSDSGFYLCAWSGGPVNQPQHFGDGTRLSIL.

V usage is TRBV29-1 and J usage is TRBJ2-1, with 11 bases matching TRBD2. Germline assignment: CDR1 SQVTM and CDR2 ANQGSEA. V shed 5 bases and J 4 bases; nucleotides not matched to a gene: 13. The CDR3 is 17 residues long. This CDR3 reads CSVLGLAGAALYNEQFF. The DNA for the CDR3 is TGCAGCGTTCTTGGACTAGCGGGTGCTGCCCTTTACAATGAGCAGTTCTTC.

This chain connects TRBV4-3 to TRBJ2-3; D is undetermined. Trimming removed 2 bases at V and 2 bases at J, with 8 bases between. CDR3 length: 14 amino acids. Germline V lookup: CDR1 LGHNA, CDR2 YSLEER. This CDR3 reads CASSQRPDTDTQYF. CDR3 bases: TGCGCCAGCAGCCAAAGACCTGACACAGATACGCAGTATTTT.